These 31 T cell receptor beta chains came from one sample sequenced in a study of T cell repertoires in cytomegalovirus infection. TCRdb processed the reads anew with MiXCR; each CDR3 protein has one entry. The data show 500,000 or so distinct CDR3 sequences, 16% seen once. The sequencing input was CD8+ T cells from PBMCs. The source is a human donor in good health (CMV status not recorded). Some clones in this sample may be carry-over from other donors' samples.

V usage is TRBV6-1 and J usage is TRBJ2-3; weak D call: TRBD2 (5 bases). This CDR3 has 16 residues. Trimming removed 2 bases at V and 2 bases at J, with 14 bases between. CDR1 is MNHNS and CDR2 is SASEGT in the germline V gene. The CDR3 reads CASSERASRLTDTQYF. In DNA, the CDR3 is TGTGCCAGCAGTGAACGGGCTAGCAGACTCACAGATACGCAGTATTTT.

The chain joins TRBV4-2 to TRBJ2-1; a weak D match, TRBD1 (5 bases). Deletions cut 1 base from V and 6 bases from J, with 13 bases between. CDR3 length: 15 residues. Germline V lookup: CDR1 LGHNA, CDR2 YNFKEQ. The CDR3 coding sequence is TGTGCCAGCAGCCAAGGATCAGTGGGGCGCAATGAGCAGTTCTTC. The encoded protein is CASSQGSVGRNEQFF.

V gene TRBV19 combines with J gene TRBJ1-1, with 8 bases that match TRBD1. Germline-derived CDR1 and CDR2 are LNHDA and SQIVND (reference sequence). This CDR3 contains 15 residues. V shed 7 bases and J 2 bases; nucleotides not matched to a gene: 9. The CDR3 sequence: CASTFQGAYNTEAFF. As DNA, the CDR3 is TGTGCCAGTACCTTTCAGGGGGCTTATAACACTGAAGCTTTCTTT.

The rearrangement joins TRBV2 to TRBJ1-2; no clear D. CDR3 length: 11 amino acids. Trimming left V 6 bases short and J 11 bases short, with 13 bases between. Germline-derived CDR1 and CDR2 are SNHLY and FYNNEI. CDR3 in DNA: TGTGCCAGCAGCCTTAGACCTGTTTACACCTTC. Translated, it gives CASSLRPVYTF.

There are many counts of this clonotype. The V call is TRBV6-1, the J call TRBJ2-7; the match to TRBD1 covers 9 bases. The CDR3 runs to 15 residues. Trimming removed 5 bases from V and 1 base from J; junction bases left unmatched: 6. Germline V gene sequence: CDR1 MNHNS, CDR2 SASEGT. CDR3 in DNA: TGTGCCAGCAGTTCAGGACAGGGGATTTCCTACGAGCAGTACTTC. This encodes CASSSGQGISYEQYF.

This clonotype has ten or more counts. The rearrangement links TRBV7-2 to TRBJ2-3; D is possibly TRBD2 (6 bases). Germline V gene lookup returns CDR1 SGHTA and CDR2 FQGNSA. The V end lost 3 bases, the J end lost 3 bases, and 16 bases lay between the germline ends. The CDR3 extends over 16 amino acids. The CDR3, as DNA: TGTGCCAGCAGCTTTTCGACTAGGACTCCAACAGATACGCAGTATTTT. Its translation is CASSFSTRTPTDTQYF.

Notes on this clonotype: The CDR3 carries no conserved terminal phenylalanine or tryptophan, so it likely arises from a read error. The rearrangement links TRBV27 to TRBJ2-7; TRBD2 matches 10 bases. This CDR3 contains 15 residues. V trimming: 5 bases; J trimming: 2 bases; junction bases outside the gene matches: 6. Germline V lookup: CDR1 MNHEY, CDR2 SMNVEV (reference sequence). The CDR3 reads CASSPRTSGTYEQYL. In DNA, the CDR3 is TGTGCCAGCAGTCCACGGACTAGCGGTACCTACGAGCAGTACTTA.

This chain links TRBV28 with TRBJ2-1; 7 nucleotides match TRBD2. V gave up 5 bases and J gave up 7 bases; unmatched junction bases: 17. Germline CDR1 and CDR2: MDHEN and SYDVKM. CDR3 length: 17 amino acids. For the CDR3, the DNA is TGTGCCAGCAGTCCCCCAACCCTAGCGGACCGGTGGAATGAGCAGTTCTTC. This sequence encodes CASSPPTLADRWNEQFF.

Details on this clonotype: At one end the junction does not follow the germline gene, possibly because of a read error. The chain uses TRBV7-6 and TRBJ2-1; the D call may be TRBD1 or TRBD2 (5 bases each). The CDR3 has 16 amino acids. Germline V lookup: CDR1 SGHVS, CDR2 FNYEAQ. CDR3 bases: TGTGCAAGCAGCCCCGTACTGGGACGGCAATACAATGATCAGCTCTTC. Protein: CASSPVLGRQYNDQLF. The whole variable domain, filled in from reference TRBV7-6 and TRBJ2-1, reads GAGVSQSPRYKVTKRGQDVALRCDPISGHVSLYWYRQALGQGPEFLTYFNYEAQQDKSGLPNDRFSAERPEGSISTLTIQRTEQRDSAMYRCASSPVLGRQYNDQLFGPGTRLTVL.

This clonotype occurred once. V gene TRBV27 combines with J gene TRBJ2-7; D not resolved. CDR3 length: 15 residues. Germline CDR1 MNHEY, CDR2 SMNVEV (reference sequence). The ends were cut back, 3 bases at V and 2 bases at J, with 14 bases in the middle. The CDR3 sequence: CASSFLRPVAYEQYF. The CDR3 DNA reads TGTGCCAGCAGTTTTTTGAGGCCAGTGGCCTACGAGCAGTACTTC.

The J gene is TRBJ2-5, the V gene TRBV27; 8 bases line up with TRBD1. The CDR3 has 16 amino acids. Germline CDR1 reads MNHEY; CDR2 reads SMNVEV (reference sequence). V lost 5 bases to trimming and J lost 5 bases; unmatched junction nucleotides: 13. The CDR3 region has the DNA TGTGCCAGCAGTCCACGAGCTGGACAGGGCCCCGAGACCCAGTACTTC. Translation gives CASSPRAGQGPETQYF.

Ten or more counts support this clonotype. This rearrangement joins TRBV12-3 or TRBV12-4 to TRBJ2-1; 7 nucleotides align to TRBD2. V gave up 3 bases and J gave up 6 bases; unmatched junction bases: 8. This CDR3 spans 15 amino acids. Written as DNA, the CDR3 is TGTGCCAGCAGTTTCCCGGGGGAGGGAAGCAATGAGCAGTTCTTC. This encodes CASSFPGEGSNEQFF.

This clonotype was seen many times. The chain uses TRBV7-2 and TRBJ1-3; no clear D gene. Germline CDR1 is SGHTA and CDR2 is FQGNSA. The CDR3 is 16 amino acids. Trimming took off 1 base at V and 0 bases at J, with 10 bases between the two ends. The CDR3 DNA reads as TGTGCCAGCAGCTTAGTTCCAGAACGCTCTGGAAACACCATATATTTT. Amino acids: CASSLVPERSGNTIYF.

This clonotype was counted many times. The CDR3 sequence: CASSATGTAIRNTIYF. The CDR3 bases are TGTGCCAGCAGCGCGACCGGGACAGCTATACGAAACACCATATATTTT. The chain recombines TRBV12-3 or TRBV12-4 with TRBJ1-3, with TRBD1 identical over 7 bases. CDR3 length: 16 amino acids. The V gene end was trimmed by 6 bases and the J gene end by 5 bases; junction bases not matched to a gene: 13.

This clonotype was counted between two and nine times. V gene TRBV9 combines with J gene TRBJ1-1, with D uncertain. The V gene's germline CDR1 is SGDLS and CDR2 YYNGEE. V shed 0 bases and J shed 3 bases, with 9 bases lying between them. The CDR3 sequence is 14 residues long. The DNA for the CDR3 is TGTGCCAGCAGCGTAGCTCGGAGGGACACTGAAGCTTTCTTT. It encodes CASSVARRDTEAFF.

The chain uses TRBV15 and TRBJ2-1; 7 bases are a match to TRBD1. The CDR3 totals 16 residues. J lost 5 bases, V lost 3 bases, and 10 bases had no gene match. Germline CDR1 and CDR2: LNHNV and YYDKDF (reference sequence). CDR3 in DNA: TGTGCCACCAGCAGGCGTTCAGGGGGTCTCGACAATGAGCAGTTCTTC. Translating it yields CATSRRSGGLDNEQFF.

This rearrangement joins TRBV10-3 to TRBJ2-7; tentatively, D is TRBD1 or TRBD2 (5 bases each). CDR3 length equals 13 residues. Trimming shortened V by 7 bases and J by 4 bases, and 14 bases separated the two germline ends. Germline CDR1 is ENHRY and CDR2 is SYGVKD. CDR3 bases: TGTGCCATCACCGAGCCGGGGACGTACGAGCAGTACTTC. As protein: CAITEPGTYEQYF.

The chain carries TRBV13 and TRBJ1-3; D unclear. Germline V gene lookup returns CDR1 PRHDT and CDR2 FYEKMQ (reference sequence). Deletions cut 3 bases from V and 4 bases from J, with 10 bases between. The CDR3 has 14 amino acids. The CDR3 DNA is TGTGCCAGCAGCTTGTCGGTTGCGGGAAACACCATATATTTT. Amino acid sequence: CASSLSVAGNTIYF.

The chain joins TRBV28 to TRBJ2-1, with 10 nucleotides matching TRBD2. After removal of 4 bases from V and 2 bases from J, the junction contained 5 bases not matched to a gene. The CDR3 loop spans 16 amino acids. Looked up from germline, CDR1 is MDHEN and CDR2 is SYDVKM. The CDR3 spells CASSSDLAGAYNEQFF. The DNA of the CDR3 is TGTGCCAGCAGTTCCGATCTAGCGGGAGCCTACAATGAGCAGTTCTTC.

This clonotype was counted a few times. The chain recombines TRBV10-3 with TRBJ1-6; D not resolved. Germline CDR1 and CDR2: ENHRY and SYGVKD. This CDR3 is built from 15 residues. Trimming shortened V by 4 bases and J by 1 base, and 8 bases separated the two germline ends. Here the CDR3 reads CAISGSRSYNSPLHF. The CDR3 DNA reads TGTGCCATCAGTGGTTCCAGGTCCTATAATTCACCCCTCCACTTT.

This clonotype was observed many times. The chain has TRBV6-1 and TRBJ2-7; perhaps TRBD1 as D (6 bases). The CDR3 covers 14 residues. CDR1 MNHNS and CDR2 SASEGT come from the germline V gene. V gave up 5 bases and J gave up 2 bases, with 13 bases separating them. The CDR3 bases are TGTGCCAGCAGTAGGGCAGGGGACACCTACGAGCAGTACTTC. This encodes CASSRAGDTYEQYF.

This clonotype was counted many times. V usage is TRBV20-1 and J usage is TRBJ2-3, with a weak D call TRBD1 (7 bases). Trimming left V 4 bases short and J 5 bases short, with 25 bases between. The germline V gene has CDR1 DFQATT and CDR2 SNEGSKA (reference sequence). This CDR3 spans 17 amino acids. In DNA form, the CDR3 reads TGCAGTGCTAACCCCACGGCGAGACAGGGCGGGGAAGATACGCAGTATTTT. Translated, it gives CSANPTARQGGEDTQYF.

The sample holds many counts of this clonotype. The chain uses TRBV4-2 and TRBJ2-2; 7 nucleotides line up with TRBD2. Germline assignment: CDR1 LGHNA and CDR2 YNFKEQ. The CDR3 spans 15 residues. The J segment lost 6 bases and the V segment lost 4 bases, leaving 8 bases of the junction unmatched. This CDR3 is CASSPEAGLAGELFF. CDR3 DNA sequence: TGTGCCAGCAGCCCGGAAGCGGGATTAGCCGGGGAGCTGTTTTTT.

This chain joins TRBV29-1 and TRBJ2-5; D call uncertain. This CDR3 is 11 amino acids long. Germline V CDR1 and CDR2: SQVTM, ANQGSEA. Trimming left V 7 bases short and J 5 bases short, with 11 bases between. The CDR3 here is CSAPLKETQYF. As DNA, the CDR3 is TGCAGCGCCCCTTTAAAGGAGACCCAGTACTTC.

This clonotype was seen a handful of times. The chain employs TRBV9 and TRBJ2-7; TRBD1 aligns across 8 bases. The junction had 5 bases not matched to a gene; V was cut back by 0 bases and J by 3 bases. Germline loops: CDR1 SGDLS, CDR2 YYNGEE. CDR3 size: 15 residues. In DNA, the CDR3 is TGTGCCAGCAGCGTAGAACCTACAGGGGGCTACGAGCAGTACTTC. This codes for CASSVEPTGGYEQYF.

This clonotype has ten or more counts. The chain is built from TRBV7-9 and TRBJ2-1, with D possibly matching TRBD2 (6 bases). The CDR3 consists of 14 residues. Trimming removed 2 bases at V and 5 bases at J, with 10 bases between. Germline V gene data show CDR1 as SEHNR and CDR2 as FQNEAQ (reference sequence). The CDR3 region is CASSLTGGNNEQFF. CDR3 bases: TGTGCCAGCAGCTTAACCGGGGGAAACAATGAGCAGTTCTTC.

This clonotype was recorded many times. The J gene is TRBJ2-5, the V gene TRBV7-3; 8 nucleotides match TRBD2. With V trimmed by 2 bases and J by 1 base, 3 bases remained unmatched. Germline V gene data show CDR1 as SGHTA and CDR2 as FQGTGA. The CDR3 consists of 15 residues. CDR3 bases: TGTGCCAGCAGCTTAGGCGGGGGGTTCCAAGAGACCCAGTACTTC. Protein sequence: CASSLGGGFQETQYF. The full variable domain, completed using reference TRBV7-3 and TRBJ2-5, is GAGVSQTPSNKVTEKGKYVELRCDPISGHTALYWYRQSLGQGPEFLIYFQGTGAADDSGLPNDRFFAVRPEGSVSTLKIQRTERGDSAVYLCASSLGGGFQETQYFGPGTRLLVL.

The V call is TRBV7-3, the J call TRBJ2-1; D is uncertain. The germline CDR1 and CDR2 sequences are SGHTA and FQGTGA. The CDR3 spans 15 residues. V lost 5 bases, J lost 0 bases, and 11 bases lay in between. The CDR3 here is CASSPVKSSYNEQFF. The CDR3 DNA reads TGTGCCAGCAGCCCCGTCAAGAGCTCCTACAATGAGCAGTTCTTC.

This clonotype occurred a few times. The rearrangement links TRBV6-2 or TRBV6-3 to TRBJ1-4, with D perhaps matching TRBD1 (5 bases). Trimming shortened V by 9 bases and J by 7 bases, and 18 bases separated the two germline ends. Germline assignment: CDR1 MNHEY and CDR2 SVGEGT. The CDR3 contains 14 residues. The CDR3 loop is CASEQRTPVEKLFF. CDR3 nucleotide sequence: TGTGCCAGTGAGCAACGGACACCCGTTGAAAAACTGTTTTTT.

This clonotype has just a few counts. The chain uses TRBV19 and TRBJ2-7; 11 bases match TRBD1. J gave up 6 bases and V 8 bases, and 6 bases lay outside the gene matches. The length of the CDR3 is 13 residues. Germline CDR1 is LNHDA and CDR2 is SQIVND (reference sequence). The CDR3 sequence is CASLGQGAGEQYF. CDR3 nucleotides: TGTGCCAGTCTCGGACAGGGGGCAGGCGAGCAGTACTTC.

This clonotype was seen repeatedly, ten times or more. The V call is TRBV10-1, the J call TRBJ1-1; the D gene is possibly TRBD1 (6 bases). CDR3 length equals 17 residues. From germline, CDR1 is WNHNN and CDR2 SYGVQD (reference sequence). Trimming removed 0 bases at V and 0 bases at J, with 14 bases between. CDR3 sequence reads: CASSESRTASMNTEAFF. CDR3 in DNA: TGCGCCAGCAGTGAGTCTAGGACAGCCAGCATGAACACTGAAGCTTTCTTT.